This TCR beta chain was profiled in a study of T cell repertoires in cytomegalovirus infection. The V gene's germline CDR1 is SGHNT and CDR2 YYREEE (reference sequence). The V end was cut by 0 bases, the J end by 2 bases, with 14 bases between. This CDR3 contains 16 residues. From the reads, TCRdb called clonotypes with MiXCR, one entry per CDR3 protein. The sample contains about a million distinct CDR3 sequences, around 32% of which appear only once. Study observations and caveats: Based on cumulative public TCR beta family frequency, carriers of CMV plus the relevant HLA were identified.

In regard to this clonotype: As yet, its antigen is unknown.

The rearrangement uses TRBV5-4 and TRBJ1-2; D possibly corresponds to TRBD1 (6 bases). The receptor was isolated from a human donor in good health (CMV status not recorded). Some clones in this sample may be carry-over from other donors' samples. The specimen comprised cultured CD8+ T cells from PBMCs, sampled from culture after CMV antigen stimulation. The CDR3 sequence: CASSLDRGGPNYGYTF. The CDR3 DNA reads as TGTGCCAGCAGCTTGGATCGGGGGGGGCCGAACTATGGCTACACCTTC.